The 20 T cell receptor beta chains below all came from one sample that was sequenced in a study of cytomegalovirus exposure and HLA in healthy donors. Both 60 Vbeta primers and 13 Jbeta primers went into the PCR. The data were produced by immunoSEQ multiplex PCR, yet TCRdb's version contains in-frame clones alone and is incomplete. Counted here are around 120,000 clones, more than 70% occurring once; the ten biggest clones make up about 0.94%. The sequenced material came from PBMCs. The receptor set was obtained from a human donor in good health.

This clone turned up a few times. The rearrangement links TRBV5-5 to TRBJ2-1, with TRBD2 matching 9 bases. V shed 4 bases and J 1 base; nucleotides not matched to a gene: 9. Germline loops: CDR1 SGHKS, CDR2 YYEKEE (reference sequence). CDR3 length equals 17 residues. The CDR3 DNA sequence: TGTGCCAGCAGCCTCGGACTAGCGATCCGGTCCTACAATGAGCAGTTCTTC. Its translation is CASSLGLAIRSYNEQFF.

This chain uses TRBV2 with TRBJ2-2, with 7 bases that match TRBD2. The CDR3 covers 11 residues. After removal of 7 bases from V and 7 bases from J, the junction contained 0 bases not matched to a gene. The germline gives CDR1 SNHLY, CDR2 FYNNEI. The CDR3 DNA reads TGTGCCAGCACGGGGGGCGGGGAGCTGTTTTTT. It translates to CASTGGGELFF.

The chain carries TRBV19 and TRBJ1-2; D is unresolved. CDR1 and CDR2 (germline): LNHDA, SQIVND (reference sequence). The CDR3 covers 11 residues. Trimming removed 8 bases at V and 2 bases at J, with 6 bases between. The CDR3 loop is CASWENYGYTF. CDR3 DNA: TGTGCCAGTTGGGAGAACTATGGCTACACCTTC.

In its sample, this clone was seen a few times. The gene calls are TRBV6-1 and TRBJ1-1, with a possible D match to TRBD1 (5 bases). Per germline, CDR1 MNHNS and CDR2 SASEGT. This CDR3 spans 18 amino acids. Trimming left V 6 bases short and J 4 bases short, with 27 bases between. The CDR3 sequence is CASRESSGIANGGTEAFF. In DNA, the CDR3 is TGTGCCAGCAGAGAATCCTCCGGGATAGCAAACGGGGGCACTGAAGCTTTCTTT.

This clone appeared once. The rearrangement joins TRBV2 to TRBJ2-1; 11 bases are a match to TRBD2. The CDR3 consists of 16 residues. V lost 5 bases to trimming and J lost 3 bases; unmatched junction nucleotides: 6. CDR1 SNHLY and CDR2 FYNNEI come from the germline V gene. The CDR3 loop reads CASSLRLAGSYNEQFF. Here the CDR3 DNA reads TGTGCCAGCAGTTTGCGACTAGCGGGGAGCTACAATGAGCAGTTCTTC.

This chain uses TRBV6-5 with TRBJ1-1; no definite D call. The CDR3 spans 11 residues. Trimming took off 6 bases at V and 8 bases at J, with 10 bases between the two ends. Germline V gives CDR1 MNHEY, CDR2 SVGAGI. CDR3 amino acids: CASSFGGEAFF. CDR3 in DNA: TGTGCCAGCAGCTTCGGAGGCGAAGCTTTCTTT.

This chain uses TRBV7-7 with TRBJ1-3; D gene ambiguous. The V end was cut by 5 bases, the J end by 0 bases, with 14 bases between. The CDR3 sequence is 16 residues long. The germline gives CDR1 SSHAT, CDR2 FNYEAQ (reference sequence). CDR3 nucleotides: TGTGCCAGCAGCCCTGGCGGGATGAGCTCTGGAAACACCATATATTTT. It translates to CASSPGGMSSGNTIYF.

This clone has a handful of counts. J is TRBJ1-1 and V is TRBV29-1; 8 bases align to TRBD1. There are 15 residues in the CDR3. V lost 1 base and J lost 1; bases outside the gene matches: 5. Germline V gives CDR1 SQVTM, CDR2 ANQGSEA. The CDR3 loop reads CSVEGNRGKNTEAFF. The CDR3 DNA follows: TGCAGCGTTGAAGGTAACAGGGGGAAGAACACTGAAGCTTTCTTT.

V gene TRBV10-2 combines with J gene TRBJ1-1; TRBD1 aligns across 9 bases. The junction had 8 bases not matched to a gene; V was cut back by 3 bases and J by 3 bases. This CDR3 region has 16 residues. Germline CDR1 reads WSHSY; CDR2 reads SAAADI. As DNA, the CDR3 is TGCGCCAGCAGTGACACAGGGGGCAGAGGTTACACTGAAGCTTTCTTT. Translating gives CASSDTGGRGYTEAFF.

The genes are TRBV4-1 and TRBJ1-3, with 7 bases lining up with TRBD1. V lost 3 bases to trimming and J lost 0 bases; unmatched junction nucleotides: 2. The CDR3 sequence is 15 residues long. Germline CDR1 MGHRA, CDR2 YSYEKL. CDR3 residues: CASSQGQSSGNTIYF. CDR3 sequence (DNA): TGCGCCAGCAGCCAGGGACAGAGCTCTGGAAACACCATATATTTT.

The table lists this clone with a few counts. CDR3 sequence reads: CASSYRNSPLHF. Written as DNA, the CDR3 is TGTGCCAGCAGCTACAGAAATTCACCCCTCCACTTT. This chain connects TRBV9 to TRBJ1-6; D is ambiguous. Deletions cut 4 bases from V and 7 bases from J, with 6 bases between. The length of the CDR3 is 12 residues. Germline V gene sequence: CDR1 SGDLS, CDR2 YYNGEE.

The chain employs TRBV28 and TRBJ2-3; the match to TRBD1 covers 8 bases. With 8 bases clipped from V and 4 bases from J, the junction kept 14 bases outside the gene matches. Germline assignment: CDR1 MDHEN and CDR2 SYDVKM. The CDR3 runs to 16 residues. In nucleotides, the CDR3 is TGTGCCAGCGGGACAGGAGGAGCCGCAGGAGCAGATACGCAGTATTTT. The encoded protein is CASGTGGAAGADTQYF.

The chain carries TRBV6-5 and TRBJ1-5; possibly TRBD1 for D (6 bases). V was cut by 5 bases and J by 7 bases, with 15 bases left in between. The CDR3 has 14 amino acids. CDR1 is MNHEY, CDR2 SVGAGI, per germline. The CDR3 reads CASSEGGIWQPQHF. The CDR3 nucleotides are TGTGCCAGCAGTGAGGGGGGGATCTGGCAGCCCCAGCATTTT.

DNA of the CDR3: TGTGCTAGTGGGTCGGGCGGGGGGCCGTATGGTGAAGATACGCAGTATTTT. Residues: CASGSGGGPYGEDTQYF. The rearrangement uses TRBV12-5 and TRBJ2-3; 8 bases agree with TRBD2. The junction had 16 bases not matched to a gene; V was cut back by 6 bases and J by 5 bases. This CDR3 is 17 amino acids long. CDR1 and CDR2 (germline): LGHNT, FRNRAP. Drawing the rest from reference TRBV12-5 and TRBJ2-3, the complete variable domain is DARVTQTPRHKVTEMGQEVTMRCQPILGHNTVFWYRQTMMQGLELLAYFRNRAPLDDSGMPKDRFSAEMPDATLATLKIQPSEPRDSAVYFCASGSGGGPYGEDTQYFGPGTRLTVL.

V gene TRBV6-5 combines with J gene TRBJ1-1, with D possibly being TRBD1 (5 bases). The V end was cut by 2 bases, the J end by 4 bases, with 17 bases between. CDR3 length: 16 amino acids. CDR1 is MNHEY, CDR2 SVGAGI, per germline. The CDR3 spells CASSYRLGGSSTEAFF. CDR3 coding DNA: TGTGCCAGCAGTTACCGCTTGGGGGGTTCCAGCACTGAAGCTTTCTTT.

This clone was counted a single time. CDR3 sequence (DNA): TGTGCCAGCAGTTGGGCAGGGCGATACGAGCAGTACTTC. Its translation is CASSWAGRYEQYF. The rearrangement joins TRBV27 to TRBJ2-7; a weak D match, TRBD1 (5 bases). The CDR3 is made up of 13 amino acids. CDR1 MNHEY and CDR2 SMNVEV come from the germline V gene (reference sequence). Trimming cost V 4 bases and J 4 bases, with 11 bases left between them.

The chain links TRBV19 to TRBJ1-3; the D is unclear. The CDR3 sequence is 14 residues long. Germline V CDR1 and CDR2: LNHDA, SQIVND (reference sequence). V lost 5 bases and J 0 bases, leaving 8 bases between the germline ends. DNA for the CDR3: TGTGCCAGTAGTGCGGCAAGCTCTGGAAACACCATATATTTT. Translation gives CASSAASSGNTIYF.

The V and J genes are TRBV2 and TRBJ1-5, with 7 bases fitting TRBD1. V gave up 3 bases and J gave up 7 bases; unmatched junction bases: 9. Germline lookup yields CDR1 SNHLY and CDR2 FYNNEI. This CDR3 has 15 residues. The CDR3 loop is CASSDGRQGGQPQHF. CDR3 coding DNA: TGTGCCAGCAGTGACGGCAGACAGGGAGGCCAGCCCCAGCATTTT.

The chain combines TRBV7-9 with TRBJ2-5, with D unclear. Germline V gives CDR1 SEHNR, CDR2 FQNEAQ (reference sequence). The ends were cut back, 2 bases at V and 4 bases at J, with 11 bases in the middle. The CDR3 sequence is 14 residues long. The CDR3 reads CASSLSGYRETQYF. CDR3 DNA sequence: TGTGCCAGCAGCTTATCCGGGTATCGAGAGACCCAGTACTTC.

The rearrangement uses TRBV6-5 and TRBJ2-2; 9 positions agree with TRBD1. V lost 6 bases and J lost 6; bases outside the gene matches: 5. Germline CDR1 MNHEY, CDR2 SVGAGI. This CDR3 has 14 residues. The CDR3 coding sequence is TGTGCCAGCAGAATCGGGACAGGGTCCGGGGAGCTGTTTTTT. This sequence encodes CASRIGTGSGELFF.